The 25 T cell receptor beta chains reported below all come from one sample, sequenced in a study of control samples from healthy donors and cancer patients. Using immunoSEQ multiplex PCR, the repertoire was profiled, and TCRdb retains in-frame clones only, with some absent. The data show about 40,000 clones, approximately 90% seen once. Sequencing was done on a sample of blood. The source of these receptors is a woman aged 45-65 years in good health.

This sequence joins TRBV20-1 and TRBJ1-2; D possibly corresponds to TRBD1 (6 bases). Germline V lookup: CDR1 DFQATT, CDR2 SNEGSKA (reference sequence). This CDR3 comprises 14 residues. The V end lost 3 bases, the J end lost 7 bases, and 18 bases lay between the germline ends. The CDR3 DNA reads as TGCAGTGCTAGTGGGGGGCGGGGGGGCGTTGGCTACACCTTC. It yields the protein CSASGGRGGVGYTF.

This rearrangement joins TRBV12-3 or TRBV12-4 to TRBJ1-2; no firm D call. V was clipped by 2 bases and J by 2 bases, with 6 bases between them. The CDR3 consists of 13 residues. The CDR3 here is CASSLKTNYGYTF. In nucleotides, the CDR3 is TGTGCCAGCAGTTTAAAGACGAACTATGGCTACACCTTC.

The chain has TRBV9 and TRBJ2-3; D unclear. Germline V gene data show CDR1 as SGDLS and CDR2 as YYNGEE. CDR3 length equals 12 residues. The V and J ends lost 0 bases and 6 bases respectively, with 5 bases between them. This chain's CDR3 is CASSVGDDTQYF. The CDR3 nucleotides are TGTGCCAGCAGCGTAGGGGATGATACGCAGTATTTT.

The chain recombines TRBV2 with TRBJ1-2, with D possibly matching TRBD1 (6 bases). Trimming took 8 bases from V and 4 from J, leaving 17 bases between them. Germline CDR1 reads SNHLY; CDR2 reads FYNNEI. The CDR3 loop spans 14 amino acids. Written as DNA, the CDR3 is TGTGCCAGCTCCCCCCGGGGGCCGATCTATGGCTACACCTTC. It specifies CASSPRGPIYGYTF. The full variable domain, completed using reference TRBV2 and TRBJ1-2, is EPEVTQTPSHQVTQMGQEVILRCVPISNHLYFYWYRQILGQKVEFLVSFYNNEISEKSEIFDDQFSVERPDGSNFTLKIRSTKLEDSAMYFCASSPRGPIYGYTFGSGTRLTVV.

The CDR3 nucleotides read TGTGCCAGCAGTTTACAGAGGAACACTGAAGCTTTCTTT. Translating it yields CASSLQRNTEAFF. J is TRBJ1-1 and V is TRBV12-3 or TRBV12-4; D is unresolved. The CDR3 contains 13 residues. V gave up 2 bases and J gave up 1 base, with 5 bases separating them.

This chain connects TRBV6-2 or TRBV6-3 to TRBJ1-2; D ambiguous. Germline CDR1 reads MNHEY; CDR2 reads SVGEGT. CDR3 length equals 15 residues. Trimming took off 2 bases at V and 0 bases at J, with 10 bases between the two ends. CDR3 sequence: CASSYDTRANYGYTF. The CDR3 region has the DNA TGTGCCAGCAGTTACGATACCCGGGCTAACTATGGCTACACCTTC.

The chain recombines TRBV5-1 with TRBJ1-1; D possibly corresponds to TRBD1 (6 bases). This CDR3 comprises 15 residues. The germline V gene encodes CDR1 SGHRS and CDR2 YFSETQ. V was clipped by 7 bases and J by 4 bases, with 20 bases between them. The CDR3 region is CASHLGGARGTEAFF. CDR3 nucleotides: TGCGCCAGCCACTTAGGGGGGGCGCGCGGCACTGAAGCTTTCTTT.

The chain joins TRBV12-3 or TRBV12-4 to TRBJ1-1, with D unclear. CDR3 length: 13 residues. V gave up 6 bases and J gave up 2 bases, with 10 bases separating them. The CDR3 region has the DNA TGTGCCAGCAGCCTCGCCCGTAACACTGAAGCTTTCTTT. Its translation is CASSLARNTEAFF.

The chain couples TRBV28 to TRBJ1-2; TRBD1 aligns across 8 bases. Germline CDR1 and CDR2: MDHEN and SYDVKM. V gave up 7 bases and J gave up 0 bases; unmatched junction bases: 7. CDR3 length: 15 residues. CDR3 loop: CASTPGQVANYGYTF. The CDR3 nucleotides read TGTGCCAGCACCCCGGGACAGGTGGCTAACTATGGCTACACCTTC.

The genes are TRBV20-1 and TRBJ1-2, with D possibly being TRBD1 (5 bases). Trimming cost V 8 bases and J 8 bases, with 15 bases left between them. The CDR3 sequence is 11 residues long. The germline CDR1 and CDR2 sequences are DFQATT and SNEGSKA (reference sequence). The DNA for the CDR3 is TGCAGTCCCGAGACACAGGCGGGCTACACCTTC. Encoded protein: CSPETQAGYTF.

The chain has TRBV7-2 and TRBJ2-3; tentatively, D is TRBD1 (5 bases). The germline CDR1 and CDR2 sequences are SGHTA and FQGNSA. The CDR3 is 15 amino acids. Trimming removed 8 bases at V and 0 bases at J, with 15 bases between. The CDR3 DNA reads TGTGCCAGCCGCATTAACCAGGGAAGCACAGATACGCAGTATTTT. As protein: CASRINQGSTDTQYF.

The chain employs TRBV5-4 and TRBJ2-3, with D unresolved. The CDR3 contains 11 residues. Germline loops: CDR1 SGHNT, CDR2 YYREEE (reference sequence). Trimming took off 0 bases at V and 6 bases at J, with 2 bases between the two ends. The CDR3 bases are TGTGCCAGCAGCTTGGAGGATACGCAGTATTTT. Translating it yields CASSLEDTQYF. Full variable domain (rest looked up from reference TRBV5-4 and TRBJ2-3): ETGVTQSPTHLIKTRGQQVTLRCSSQSGHNTVSWYQQALGQGPQFIFQYYREEENGRGNFPPRFSGLQFPNYSSELNVNALELDDSALYLCASSLEDTQYFGPGTRLTVL.

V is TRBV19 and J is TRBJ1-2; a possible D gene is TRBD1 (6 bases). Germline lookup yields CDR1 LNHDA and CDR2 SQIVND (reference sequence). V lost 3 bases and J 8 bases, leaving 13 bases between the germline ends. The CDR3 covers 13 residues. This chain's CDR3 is CASSIETGLGYTF. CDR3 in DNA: TGTGCCAGTAGTATCGAGACAGGCCTGGGCTACACCTTC.

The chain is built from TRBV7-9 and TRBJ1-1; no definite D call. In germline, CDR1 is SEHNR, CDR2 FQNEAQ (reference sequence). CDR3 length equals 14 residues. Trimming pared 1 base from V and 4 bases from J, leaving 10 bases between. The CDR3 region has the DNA TGTGCCAGCAGCTTAGGCGGGAGGACCACTGAAGCTTTCTTT. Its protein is CASSLGGRTTEAFF.

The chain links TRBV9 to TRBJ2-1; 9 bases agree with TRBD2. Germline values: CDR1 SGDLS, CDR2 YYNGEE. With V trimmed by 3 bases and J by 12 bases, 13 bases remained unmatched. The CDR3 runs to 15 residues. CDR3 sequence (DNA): TGTGCCAGCAGCGGCCACATAGCGGGGGTCATAGGGCAGTTCTTC. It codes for CASSGHIAGVIGQFF.

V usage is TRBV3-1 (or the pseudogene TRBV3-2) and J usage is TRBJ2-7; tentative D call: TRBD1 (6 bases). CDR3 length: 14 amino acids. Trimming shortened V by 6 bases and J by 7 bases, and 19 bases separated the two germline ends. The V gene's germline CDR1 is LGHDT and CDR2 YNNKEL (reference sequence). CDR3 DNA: TGTGCCAGCAGTGACAGGCCTAGAATCGTAGAGCAGTACTTC. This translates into CASSDRPRIVEQYF.

CDR3 in DNA: TGTGCCAGCAGTCGTAGCGGGGGAAGGTATACGCAGTATTTT. This codes for CASSRSGGRYTQYF. V is TRBV28 and J is TRBJ2-3; 9 bases fit TRBD2. Germline V gives CDR1 MDHEN, CDR2 SYDVKM. J was trimmed by 7 bases and V by 5 bases; bases with no gene match: 7. The CDR3 has 14 amino acids. Full variable domain (rest looked up from reference TRBV28 and TRBJ2-3): DVKVTQSSRYLVKRTGEKVFLECVQDMDHENMFWYRQDPGLGLRLIYFSYDVKMKEKGDIPEGYSVSREKKERFSLILESASTNQTSMYLCASSRSGGRYTQYFGPGTRLTVL.

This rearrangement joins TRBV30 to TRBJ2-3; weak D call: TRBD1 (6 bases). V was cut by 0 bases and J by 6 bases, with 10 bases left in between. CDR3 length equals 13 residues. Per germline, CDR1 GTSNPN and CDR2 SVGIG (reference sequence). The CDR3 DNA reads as TGTGCCTGGAGTGTACTTCAGGGGGATACGCAGTATTTT. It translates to CAWSVLQGDTQYF.

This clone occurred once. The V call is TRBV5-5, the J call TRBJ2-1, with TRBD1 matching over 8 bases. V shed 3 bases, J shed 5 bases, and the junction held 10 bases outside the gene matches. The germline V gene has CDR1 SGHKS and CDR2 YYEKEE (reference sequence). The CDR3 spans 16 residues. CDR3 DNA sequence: TGTGCCAGCAGCTCGAAAAACGGACAGGGCAACAATGAGCAGTTCTTC. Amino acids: CASSSKNGQGNNEQFF.

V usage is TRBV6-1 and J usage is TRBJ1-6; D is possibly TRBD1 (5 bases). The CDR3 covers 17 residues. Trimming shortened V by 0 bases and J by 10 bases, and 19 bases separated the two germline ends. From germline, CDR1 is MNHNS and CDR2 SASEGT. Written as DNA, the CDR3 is TGTGCCAGCAGTGAAGCGGGGACTTTAAGGATCCGATCACCCCTCCACTTT. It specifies CASSEAGTLRIRSPLHF.

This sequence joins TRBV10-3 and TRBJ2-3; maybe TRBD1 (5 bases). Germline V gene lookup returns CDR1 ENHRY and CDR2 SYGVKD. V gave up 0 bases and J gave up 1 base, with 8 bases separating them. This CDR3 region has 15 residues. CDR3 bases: TGTGCCATCAGTGAGTCGGGGCCTCGCACAGATACGCAGTATTTT. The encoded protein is CAISESGPRTDTQYF.

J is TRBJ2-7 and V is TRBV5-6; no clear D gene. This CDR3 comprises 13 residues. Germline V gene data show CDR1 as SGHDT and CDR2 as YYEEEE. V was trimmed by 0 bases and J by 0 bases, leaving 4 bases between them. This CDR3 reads CASSLVDSYEQYF. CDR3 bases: TGTGCCAGCAGCTTGGTAGACTCCTACGAGCAGTACTTC. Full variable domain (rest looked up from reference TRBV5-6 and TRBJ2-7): DAGVTQSPTHLIKTRGQQVTLRCSPKSGHDTVSWYQQALGQGPQFIFQYYEEEERQRGNFPDRFSGHQFPNYSSELNVNALLLGDSALYLCASSLVDSYEQYFGPGTRLTVT.

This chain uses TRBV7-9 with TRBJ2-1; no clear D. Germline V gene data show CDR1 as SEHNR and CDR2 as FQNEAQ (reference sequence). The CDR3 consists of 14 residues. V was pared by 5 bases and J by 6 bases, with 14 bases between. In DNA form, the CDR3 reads TGTGCCAGCAGCCCGCCTCAGACGGGCAATGAGCAGTTCTTC. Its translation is CASSPPQTGNEQFF.

CDR3 nucleotides: TGTGCCAGCAGCAAGGTAAACCCAGATAATTCACCCCTCCACTTT. It translates to CASSKVNPDNSPLHF. The chain recombines TRBV21-1 with TRBJ1-6; the table's D call of TRBD1 was not tested on the DNA. TRBV21-1 is a pseudogene. The CDR3 length is 15 residues.

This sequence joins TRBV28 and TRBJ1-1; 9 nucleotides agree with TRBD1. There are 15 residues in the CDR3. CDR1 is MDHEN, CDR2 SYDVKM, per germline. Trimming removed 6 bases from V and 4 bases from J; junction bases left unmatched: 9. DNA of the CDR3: TGTGCCAGCAGCCTGAGAGGGACAGGGCCCACTGAAGCTTTCTTT. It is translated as CASSLRGTGPTEAFF.